A single sample gave rise to the 21 T cell receptor beta chains below, sequenced in a study of control samples from healthy donors and cancer patients. Sequencing was performed with immunoSEQ multiplex PCR; in TCRdb, only in-frame clones are kept and a portion is missing. The profile shows around 120,000 clones, 85% to 95% of them singletons. Sequenced input: PBMCs. The source is a man in his forties or fifties with head and neck cancer.

A note on this clone: Other DNA sequences from this sample encode an identical CDR3 as well. The gene calls are TRBV5-1 and TRBJ1-3; D ambiguous. Germline-derived CDR1 and CDR2 are SGHRS and YFSETQ. This CDR3 has 15 amino acids. V was trimmed by 0 bases and J by 1 base, leaving 8 bases between them. CDR3 sequence: CASSLDLGSGNTIYF. The CDR3 DNA follows: TGCGCCAGCAGCTTGGACTTAGGGTCTGGAAACACCATATATTTT.

The chain carries TRBV28 and TRBJ1-6; TRBD1 is a possible D gene (5 bases). CDR1 is MDHEN and CDR2 is SYDVKM in the germline V gene. The CDR3 loop spans 14 amino acids. The V end lost 2 bases, the J end lost 10 bases, and 12 bases lay between the germline ends. CDR3 sequence (DNA): TGTGCCAGCAGTTTAGAGCAGGGCGAGTCACCCCTCCACTTT. It is translated as CASSLEQGESPLHF. The variable domain in full, with the rest retrieved from reference TRBV28 and TRBJ1-6, is DVKVTQSSRYLVKRTGEKVFLECVQDMDHENMFWYRQDPGLGLRLIYFSYDVKMKEKGDIPEGYSVSREKKERFSLILESASTNQTSMYLCASSLEQGESPLHFGNGTRLTVT.

This chain connects TRBV6-5 to TRBJ1-1; D gene uncertain. V was pared by 6 bases and J by 2 bases, with 4 bases between. The CDR3 is 11 amino acids. The germline gives CDR1 MNHEY, CDR2 SVGAGI. The CDR3 loop reads CASRVNTEAFF. In DNA form, the CDR3 reads TGTGCCAGCAGGGTAAACACTGAAGCTTTCTTT.

This clone is a singleton in its sample. The chain carries TRBV28 and TRBJ1-6; no firm D call. V was pared by 2 bases and J by 0 bases, with 11 bases between. The CDR3 is 17 amino acids. The V gene's germline CDR1 is MDHEN and CDR2 SYDVKM. The CDR3 region has the DNA TGTGCCAGCAGTTTACCGGGTAGTAGCTCCTATAATTCACCCCTCCACTTT. Encoded protein: CASSLPGSSSYNSPLHF.

The chain couples TRBV5-4 to TRBJ1-4; 8 bases map to TRBD1. Germline V CDR1 and CDR2: SGHNT, YYREEE (reference sequence). The trim removed 4 bases at V and 8 bases at J, leaving 7 bases unmatched. CDR3 length: 14 residues. The chain's CDR3 is CASSPGQGGEKLFF. In nucleotides, the CDR3 is TGTGCCAGCAGCCCTGGACAGGGCGGAGAAAAACTGTTTTTT.

The rearrangement links TRBV9 to TRBJ1-3; D remains ambiguous. With 3 bases removed from V and 2 bases from J, the gap between germline ends came to 9 bases. The CDR3 is 14 amino acids. CDR1 and CDR2 (germline): SGDLS, YYNGEE. This chain's CDR3 is CASSDGLAGNTIYF. The DNA for the CDR3 is TGTGCCAGCAGCGACGGGTTAGCTGGAAACACCATATATTTT.

The sample holds one count of this clone. This chain uses TRBV30 with TRBJ2-1; D is tentatively TRBD1 or TRBD2 (5 bases each). Germline values: CDR1 GTSNPN, CDR2 SVGIG (reference sequence). This CDR3 has 15 residues. Trimming cost V 5 bases and J 10 bases, with 24 bases left between them. The CDR3 here is CAWGGTREGPREQFF. CDR3 DNA: TGTGCCTGGGGGGGAACTAGAGAGGGGCCCCGAGAGCAGTTCTTC.

V usage is TRBV7-6 and J usage is TRBJ1-6; 9 bases match TRBD1. The V gene's germline CDR1 is SGHVS and CDR2 FNYEAQ. This CDR3 has 18 residues. The J segment lost 0 bases and the V segment lost 6 bases, leaving 9 bases of the junction unmatched. CDR3 in amino acids: CASSLLGQGSSYNSPLHF. CDR3 sequence (DNA): TGTGCCAGCAGTTTACTGGGACAGGGAAGCTCCTATAATTCACCCCTCCACTTT.

This rearrangement joins TRBV4-3 to TRBJ2-1, with D possibly being TRBD2 (6 bases). The CDR3 is 16 amino acids. Trimming removed 1 base from V and 6 bases from J, with 16 bases in between. Germline assignment: CDR1 LGHNA and CDR2 YSLEER. The CDR3 DNA is TGCGCCAGCAGCCAAGGCCGCGGACTACTCTCCAATGAGCAGTTCTTC. Translating it yields CASSQGRGLLSNEQFF.

V is TRBV27 and J is TRBJ2-3; TRBD2 matches 12 bases. This CDR3 is built from 15 residues. Germline CDR1 reads MNHEY; CDR2 reads SMNVEV (reference sequence). V was pared by 5 bases and J by 4 bases, with 4 bases of the junction left unmatched. The CDR3 nucleotides are TGTGCCAGCAGTACTAGCGGGGGGCACCCAGATACGCAGTATTTT. Translation gives CASSTSGGHPDTQYF.

The chain combines TRBV2 with TRBJ2-2; D gene uncertain. This CDR3 contains 14 residues. Germline loops: CDR1 SNHLY, CDR2 FYNNEI. Deletions cut 1 base from V and 6 bases from J, with 9 bases between. The CDR3 here is CASSEDSQAGELFF. CDR3 in DNA: TGTGCCAGCAGTGAAGACAGCCAGGCCGGGGAGCTGTTTTTT.

The rearrangement links TRBV7-6 to TRBJ2-7; 11 bases map to TRBD2. The V gene end was trimmed by 5 bases and the J gene end by 3 bases; junction bases not matched to a gene: 6. CDR1 and CDR2 (germline): SGHVS, FNYEAQ. This CDR3 is 15 amino acids long. The CDR3 loop reads CASSPAGTSGYEQYF. CDR3 DNA sequence: TGTGCCAGCAGCCCCGCCGGGACTAGCGGCTACGAGCAGTACTTC.

This chain joins TRBV5-1 and TRBJ1-2, with D tentatively TRBD1 (6 bases). V shed 0 bases and J shed 6 bases, with 12 bases lying between them. Per the germline V gene, CDR1 is SGHRS and CDR2 is YFSETQ. This CDR3 has 14 amino acids. DNA for the CDR3: TGCGCCAGCAGCTTGGCCGGGGGCATCGATGGCTACACCTTC. Its protein product is CASSLAGGIDGYTF. The full variable domain, with the rest looked up from reference TRBV5-1 and TRBJ1-2, is KAGVTQTPRYLIKTRGQQVTLSCSPISGHRSVSWYQQTPGQGLQFLFEYFSETQRNKGNFPGRFSGRQFSNSRSEMNVSTLELGDSALYLCASSLAGGIDGYTFGSGTRLTVV.

This clone was recorded only once. V gene TRBV4-2 combines with J gene TRBJ2-7; TRBD1 matches at 9 bases. The junction had 3 bases not matched to a gene; V was cut back by 0 bases and J by 3 bases. This CDR3 spans 15 amino acids. Per the germline V gene, CDR1 is LGHNA and CDR2 is YNFKEQ. The CDR3 DNA reads as TGTGCCAGCAGCCAAGATCGACAGGGGGTCTACGAGCAGTACTTC. It translates to CASSQDRQGVYEQYF.

The chain joins TRBV5-4 to TRBJ1-2, with no clear D. CDR3 length equals 14 residues. Per germline, CDR1 SGHNT and CDR2 YYREEE (reference sequence). The V and J ends lost 4 bases and 4 bases respectively, with 14 bases between them. CDR3 amino acids: CASSPYSSVYGYTF. The CDR3, as DNA: TGTGCCAGCAGCCCGTACTCCAGTGTCTATGGCTACACCTTC.

This clone was recorded a few times. The genes are TRBV24-1 and TRBJ2-5; TRBD2 aligns across 8 bases. The ends lost 3 bases at V and 0 bases at J; junction bases unmatched: 5. CDR1 and CDR2 (germline): KGHDR, SFDVKD. The CDR3 covers 16 residues. CDR3 sequence: CATSDPSGGDQETQYF. CDR3 in DNA: TGTGCCACCAGTGATCCGAGCGGGGGTGACCAAGAGACCCAGTACTTC.

This chain joins TRBV30 and TRBJ1-6; D not resolved. Per the germline V gene, CDR1 is GTSNPN and CDR2 is SVGIG (reference sequence). This CDR3 spans 12 amino acids. V was pared by 0 bases and J by 11 bases, with 8 bases between. CDR3 amino acids: CAWSVNRAPLHF. In DNA form, the CDR3 reads TGTGCCTGGAGTGTAAATCGGGCACCCCTCCACTTT.

The chain uses TRBV7-8 and TRBJ1-5; D gene ambiguous. Germline V gene sequence: CDR1 SGHVS, CDR2 FQNEAQ. CDR3 length: 19 amino acids. Trimming pared 5 bases from V and 0 bases from J, leaving 23 bases between. The CDR3 nucleotides are TGTGCCAGCAGCAGCTTTCGGATAAGGGCGGAGGATAGCAATCAGCCCCAGCATTTT. Residues: CASSSFRIRAEDSNQPQHF.

This clone occurred once. J is TRBJ1-2 and V is TRBV4-1; TRBD1 might be the D (6 bases). The CDR3 consists of 17 residues. V lost 1 base and J 6 bases, leaving 21 bases between the germline ends. Germline CDR1 and CDR2: MGHRA and YSYEKL. The chain's CDR3 is CASSQGRDTRTKDGYTF. The DNA for the CDR3 is TGCGCCAGCAGCCAAGGGAGGGACACACGGACGAAGGATGGCTACACCTTC.

J is TRBJ2-2 and V is TRBV11-2; D call uncertain. Per germline, CDR1 SGHAT and CDR2 FQNNGV. This CDR3 region has 15 residues. V was pared by 3 bases and J by 5 bases, with 13 bases between. CDR3 protein: CASSFLGRFTGELFF. The CDR3 region has the DNA TGTGCCAGCAGCTTCTTAGGCAGGTTTACCGGGGAGCTGTTTTTT.

The rearrangement uses TRBV19 and TRBJ2-7; 7 bases are shared with TRBD1. The germline V gene has CDR1 LNHDA and CDR2 SQIVND (reference sequence). This CDR3 has 17 residues. J lost 2 bases, V lost 5 bases, and 15 bases had no gene match. The CDR3 is CASSGHLTGPTAYEQYF. The CDR3 region has the DNA TGTGCCAGTAGTGGACACCTGACAGGGCCTACCGCCTACGAGCAGTACTTC.